Listed here are 3 T cell receptor beta chains from one sample, sequenced in a study of cytomegalovirus exposure and HLA in healthy donors. Primers included in the PCR were 60 Vbeta and 13 Jbeta primers. Clones were read by immunoSEQ multiplex PCR, and TCRdb kept only the in-frame ones, dropping some. The sample lists around 90,000 clones; about 80% were seen once. The sequenced sample consisted of PBMCs. Receptors originate from a man aged 25-45 years in good health and CMV-seronegative.

This sequence joins TRBV6-1 and TRBJ2-5; TRBD2 matches 7 bases. This CDR3 is built from 14 residues. Germline assignment: CDR1 MNHNS and CDR2 SASEGT. The J segment lost 3 bases and the V segment lost 1 base, leaving 2 bases of the junction unmatched. The CDR3 here is CASSEGGGKETQYF. The CDR3 region has the DNA TGTGCCAGCAGTGAAGGGGGGGGGAAAGAGACCCAGTACTTC.

The rearrangement uses TRBV7-9 and TRBJ2-5, with 8 bases that match TRBD1. The V gene end was trimmed by 5 bases and the J gene end by 3 bases; junction bases not matched to a gene: 8. The CDR3 totals 15 residues. The germline V gene has CDR1 SEHNR and CDR2 FQNEAQ (reference sequence). DNA for the CDR3: TGTGCCAGCAGCCTGATCGGGACAGGAGAAGAGACCCAGTACTTC. This codes for CASSLIGTGEETQYF.

This clone was picked up one time. The chain is built from TRBV7-9 and TRBJ1-2; D is unclear. Per the germline V gene, CDR1 is SEHNR and CDR2 is FQNEAQ (reference sequence). CDR3 length: 12 amino acids. The V and J ends lost 1 base and 5 bases respectively, with 5 bases between them. CDR3 DNA sequence: TGTGCCAGCAGCTTAGGAGGATATGGCTACACCTTC. Amino acid sequence: CASSLGGYGYTF.